Listed below are T cell receptor beta chains from one sample, sequenced in a study of blood T cell repertoires in COVID-19. Measured with immunoSEQ multiplex PCR; TCRdb has only the in-frame clones, and not every one. The table lists more than 300,000 clones, roughly 86% of them singletons. The sample taken for sequencing was peripheral blood. These receptors were taken from a woman between 70 and 85 years old with COVID-19, enrolled during active disease. Each CDR3 is given with its conserved first and last residue. D genes are given only for firm matches. Size values are once, few and many counts, or a class for expanded clones, and some rows have none.

>once|TRBJ1-1|-|13|TRBV30
TGTGCCTGGACAGGGTTTATGAACACTGAAGCTTTCTTT
CAWTGFMNTEAFF
>-|TRBJ1-2|TRBD1|14|TRBV28
TGTGCCAGCAGTCCGGCAGGGACAGGGAAAGGCTACACCTTC
CASSPAGTGKGYTF
>-|TRBJ2-1|-|16|TRBV6-2/TRBV6-3
TGTGCCAGCAGTTACACCAGTTGGGGCGTAGGATATGAGCAGTTCTTC
CASSYTSWGVGYEQFF
>-|TRBJ1-6|-|15|TRBV3-1/TRBV3-2
TGTGCCAGCAGCCAAGAGACTTTTACTAATTCACCCCTCCACTTT
CASSQETFTNSPLHF
>-|TRBJ1-2|TRBD1|15|TRBV9
TGTGCCAGCAGCCCCCCCGGGACAGGGAACTATGGCTACACCTTC
CASSPPGTGNYGYTF
>-|TRBJ1-1|-|13|TRBV2
TGTGCCAGCAGTGAGGAGCGGAACACTGAAGCTTTCTTT
CASSEERNTEAFF
>few|TRBJ1-2|TRBD1|14|TRBV7-9
TGTGCCAGCAGCATGAGACAGGGGGCCTTTGGCTACACCTTC
CASSMRQGAFGYTF
>-|TRBJ1-1|TRBD1|15|TRBV7-9
TGTGCCAGCAGCTTAGAAGTCGGGACAGGACTCCTGGCGTTCTTT
CASSLEVGTGLLAFF
>-|TRBJ1-5|-|17|TRBV15
TGTGCCACCAGCAGCGCCTACCGGGACAAGAGCAATCAGCCCCAGCATTTT
CATSSAYRDKSNQPQHF
>-|TRBJ1-1|-|15|TRBV7-2
TGTGCCAGCAGCTTCGGGGGGGCGAGCCTCACTGAAGCTTTCTTT
CASSFGGASLTEAFF
>once|TRBJ2-2|TRBD1|15|TRBV7-9
TGTGCCAGCAGGACCGGACAGGGGTACACCGGGGAGCTGTTTTTT
CASRTGQGYTGELFF
>-|TRBJ2-3|-|15|TRBV13
TGTGCCAGCAGCTTCTTGGGGGGAGCCTCGGATACGCAGTATTTT
CASSFLGGASDTQYF
>-|TRBJ2-3|-|14|TRBV24-1
TGTGCCACCAGTTCGAGAGAAAGCACAGATACGCAGTATTTT
CATSSRESTDTQYF
>-|TRBJ2-7|-|14|TRBV7-9
TGTGCCAGCATCCGCGGGGATCACTCCTACGAGCAGTACTTC
CASIRGDHSYEQYF
>once|TRBJ2-5|-|14|TRBV9
TGTGCCAGCAGCGTAGGAGCGGATCGTGAGACCCAGTACTTC
CASSVGADRETQYF
>-|TRBJ2-7|TRBD2|15|TRBV6-5
TGTGCCAGCACCCCGGGACTAGCGTTAACCTACGAGCAGTACTTC
CASTPGLALTYEQYF
>-|TRBJ1-1|-|12|TRBV28
TGTGCCAGCAGGGGACACCCCGGTGAAGCTTTCTTT
CASRGHPGEAFF
>-|TRBJ1-2|-|14|TRBV6-4
TGTGCCAGCAGTCCCTCGAGGGCCGACTATGGCTACACCTTC
CASSPSRADYGYTF
>few|TRBJ1-2|-|13|TRBV19
TGTGCCAGTAGTAGGGGGCAGAACTATGGCTACACCTTC
CASSRGQNYGYTF
>-|TRBJ1-2|-|15|TRBV6-5
TGTGCCAGCAGTCCGTCGGGGGGGCCCTTTTATGGCTACACCTTC
CASSPSGGPFYGYTF
>-|TRBJ1-6|TRBD1|14|TRBV15
TGTGCCACCAGCAGAGTGGGACAGGGTTCACCCCTCCACTTT
CATSRVGQGSPLHF
>-|TRBJ2-1|-|11|TRBV20-1
TGCAGTGCGTGGAGGTCGAATGAGCAGTTCTTC
CSAWRSNEQFF
>-|TRBJ1-3|-|15|TRBV7-2
TGTGCCAGCAGCACTCGAGACAGTAGCTTAAACACCATATATTTT
CASSTRDSSLNTIYF
>once|TRBJ1-1|-|13|TRBV9
TGTGCCAGCACCCCGGGGGGGAACACTGAAGCTTTCTTT
CASTPGGNTEAFF
>-|TRBJ1-2|-|15|TRBV4-2
TGTGCCAGCAGCCTGCAGGGATCTAGTAACTATGGCTACACCTTC
CASSLQGSSNYGYTF
>-|TRBJ2-5|-|15|TRBV24-1
TGTGCCACCAGTGGCCAGGGAGGGGGACAAGAGACCCAGTACTTC
CATSGQGGGQETQYF
>-|TRBJ2-3|TRBD1|14|TRBV3-1/TRBV3-2
TGTGCCAGCAGCCAAGGAACGGGACAGAATACGCAGTATTTT
CASSQGTGQNTQYF
>-|TRBJ1-6|TRBD1|14|TRBV27
TGTGCCAGCAGTCCGGACAGGGAGGGTTCACCCCTCCACTTT
CASSPDREGSPLHF
>-|TRBJ1-1|-|13|TRBV3-1/TRBV3-2
TGTGCCAGCAGCCCGCGGGAGGGCACTGAAGCTTTCTTT
CASSPREGTEAFF
>-|TRBJ2-7|TRBD1|14|TRBV19
TGTGCCAGTAGTATAGGCAGGGGGCAAGGGGAGCAGTACTTC
CASSIGRGQGEQYF